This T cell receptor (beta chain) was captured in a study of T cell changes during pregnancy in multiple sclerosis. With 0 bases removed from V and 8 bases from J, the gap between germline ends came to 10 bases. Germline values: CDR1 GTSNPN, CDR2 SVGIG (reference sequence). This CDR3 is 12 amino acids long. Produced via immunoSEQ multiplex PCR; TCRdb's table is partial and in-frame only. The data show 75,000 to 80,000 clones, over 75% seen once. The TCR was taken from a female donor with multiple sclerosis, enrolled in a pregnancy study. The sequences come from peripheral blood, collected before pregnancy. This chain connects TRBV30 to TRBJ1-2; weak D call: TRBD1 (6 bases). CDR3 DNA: TGTGCCTGGAGTGTACGGACAGCGGGCTACACCTTC. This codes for CAWSVRTAGYTF.